This passage covers 4 T cell receptor beta chains from one sample sequenced in a study of cytomegalovirus exposure and HLA in healthy donors. Amplification used 60 Vbeta primers and 13 Jbeta primers. TCRdb's table, derived via immunoSEQ multiplex PCR, lists solely in-frame clones and lacks some. This sample carries 120,000 to 150,000 clones, with about 2% going to the ten biggest clones. Sequenced sample: PBMCs. The receptors here all came from a woman under 30 in good health and CMV-seronegative.

The chain joins TRBV10-3 to TRBJ1-1, with 7 bases lining up with TRBD1. Germline V gene data show CDR1 as ENHRY and CDR2 as SYGVKD. With V trimmed by 2 bases and J by 5 bases, 8 bases remained unmatched. The CDR3 contains 15 residues. CDR3 bases: TGTGCCATCAGTGAGCTGACAGGGTTGGGAACTGAAGCTTTCTTT. Protein: CAISELTGLGTEAFF.

The rearrangement joins TRBV5-6 to TRBJ1-6, with a possible D match to TRBD1 (6 bases). This CDR3 contains 15 residues. From germline, CDR1 is SGHDT and CDR2 YYEEEE. The V gene lost 0 bases and the J gene lost 11 bases, with 15 bases spanning the gap. In nucleotides, the CDR3 is TGTGCCAGCAGCTTGGATCAGGGGCCGGAGACACCCCTCCACTTT. Its protein product is CASSLDQGPETPLHF.

The chain combines TRBV29-1 with TRBJ2-7; the match to TRBD2 covers 7 bases. V was pared by 3 bases and J by 2 bases, with 7 bases of the junction left unmatched. CDR3 size: 14 residues. Per the germline V gene, CDR1 is SQVTM and CDR2 is ANQGSEA. CDR3 region: CSVESGVRAYEQYV. CDR3 sequence (DNA): TGCAGCGTTGAGAGCGGGGTTAGAGCCTACGAGCAGTACGTC.

The rearrangement links TRBV4-1 to TRBJ1-5; D ambiguous. Germline V gene sequence: CDR1 MGHRA, CDR2 YSYEKL. This CDR3 contains 16 residues. V lost 1 base and J 0 bases, leaving 10 bases between the germline ends. CDR3 sequence: CASSQVEVRSNQPQHF. The CDR3 nucleotides read TGCGCCAGCAGCCAAGTTGAGGTCCGTAGCAATCAGCCCCAGCATTTT.